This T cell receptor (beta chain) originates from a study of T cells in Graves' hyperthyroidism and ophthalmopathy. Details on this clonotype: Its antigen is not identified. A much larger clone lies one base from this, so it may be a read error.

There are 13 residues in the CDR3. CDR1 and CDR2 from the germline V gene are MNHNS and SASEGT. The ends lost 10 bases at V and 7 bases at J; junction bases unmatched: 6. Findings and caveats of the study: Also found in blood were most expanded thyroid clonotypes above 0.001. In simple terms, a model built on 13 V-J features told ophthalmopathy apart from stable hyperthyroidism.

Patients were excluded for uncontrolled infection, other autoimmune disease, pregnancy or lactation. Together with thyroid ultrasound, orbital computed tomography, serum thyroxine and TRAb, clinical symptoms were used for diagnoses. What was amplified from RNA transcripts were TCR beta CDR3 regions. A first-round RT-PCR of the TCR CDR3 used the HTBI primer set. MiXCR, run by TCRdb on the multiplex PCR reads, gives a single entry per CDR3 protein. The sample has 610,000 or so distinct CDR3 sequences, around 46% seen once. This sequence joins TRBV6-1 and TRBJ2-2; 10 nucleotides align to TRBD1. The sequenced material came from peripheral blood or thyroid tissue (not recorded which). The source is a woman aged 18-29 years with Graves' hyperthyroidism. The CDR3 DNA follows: TGTGCCAATTCGGGACAGGGGAGCGGGGAGCTGTTTTTT. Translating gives CANSGQGSGELFF.